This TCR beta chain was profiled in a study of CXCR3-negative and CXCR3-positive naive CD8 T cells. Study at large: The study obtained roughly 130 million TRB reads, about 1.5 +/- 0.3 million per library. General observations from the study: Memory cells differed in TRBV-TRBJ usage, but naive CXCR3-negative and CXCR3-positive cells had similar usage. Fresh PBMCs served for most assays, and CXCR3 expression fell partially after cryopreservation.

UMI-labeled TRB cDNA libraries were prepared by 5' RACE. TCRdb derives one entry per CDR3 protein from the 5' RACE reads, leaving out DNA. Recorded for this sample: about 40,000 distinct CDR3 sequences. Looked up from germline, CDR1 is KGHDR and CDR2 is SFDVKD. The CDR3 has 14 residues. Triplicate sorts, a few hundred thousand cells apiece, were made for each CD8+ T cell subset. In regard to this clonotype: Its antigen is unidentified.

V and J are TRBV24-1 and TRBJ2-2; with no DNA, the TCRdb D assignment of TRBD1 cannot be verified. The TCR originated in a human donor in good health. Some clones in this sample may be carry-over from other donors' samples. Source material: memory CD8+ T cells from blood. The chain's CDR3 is CATSDPQGAGELFF.